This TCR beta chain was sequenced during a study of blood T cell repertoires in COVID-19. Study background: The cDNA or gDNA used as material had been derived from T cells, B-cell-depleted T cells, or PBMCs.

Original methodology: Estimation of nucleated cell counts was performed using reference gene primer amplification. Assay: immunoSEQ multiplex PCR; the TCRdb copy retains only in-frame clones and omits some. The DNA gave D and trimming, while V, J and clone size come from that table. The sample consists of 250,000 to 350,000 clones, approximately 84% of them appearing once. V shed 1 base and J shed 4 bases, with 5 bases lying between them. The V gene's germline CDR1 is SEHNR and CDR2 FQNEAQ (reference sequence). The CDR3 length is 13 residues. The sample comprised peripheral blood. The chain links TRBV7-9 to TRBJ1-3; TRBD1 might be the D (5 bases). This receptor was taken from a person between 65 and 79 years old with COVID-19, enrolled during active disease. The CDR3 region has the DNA TGTGCCAGCAGCTTAGGACAGGGAAACACCATATATTTT. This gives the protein CASSLGQGNTIYF.